The 5 T cell receptor beta chains reported below all come from one sample, sequenced in a study of T cell changes during pregnancy in multiple sclerosis. The repertoire was sequenced with immunoSEQ multiplex PCR; TCRdb's copy has only in-frame clones and lacks some. The sample comprises tens of thousands of clones, more than 70% of which are singletons, and approximately 0.97% rests with the top ten. This specimen consisted of peripheral blood, obtained in the first trimester of pregnancy. Receptor source: a female donor in good health, enrolled as a control in a pregnancy study.

This clone was observed a single time. V usage is TRBV5-8 and J usage is TRBJ1-2; 7 positions match TRBD1. The junction had 14 bases not matched to a gene; V was cut back by 4 bases and J by 5 bases. Per germline, CDR1 SGHTS and CDR2 YDEGEE. The CDR3 runs to 16 residues. DNA for the CDR3: TGTGCCAGCAGCCCGGGGACAGATCATTCGCTTTATGGCTACACCTTC. Residues: CASSPGTDHSLYGYTF. Looking up the rest from reference TRBV5-8 and TRBJ1-2 gives the full variable domain: EAGVTQSPTHLIKTRGQQATLRCSPISGHTSVYWYQQALGLGLQFLLWYDEGEERNRGNFPPRFSGRQFPNYSSELNVNALELEDSALYLCASSPGTDHSLYGYTFGSGTRLTVV.

This clone was picked up one time. CDR3 amino acids: CASSHPRTSGGAGGELFF. The CDR3 bases are TGCGCCAGCAGCCACCCTAGGACTAGCGGGGGGGCGGGTGGGGAGCTGTTTTTT. V and J are TRBV4-1 and TRBJ2-2, with 15 nucleotides matching TRBD2. Unmatched junction bases numbered 10, after V lost 3 bases and J lost 8 bases. Germline assignment: CDR1 MGHRA and CDR2 YSYEKL. The CDR3 spans 18 residues.

The chain joins TRBV27 to TRBJ2-7; 7 nucleotides align to TRBD1. Germline assignment: CDR1 MNHEY and CDR2 SMNVEV (reference sequence). The V segment lost 6 bases and the J segment 2 bases; nucleotides outside the gene matches: 4. The CDR3 length is 13 residues. This CDR3 reads CASRETGTYEQYF. The DNA for the CDR3 is TGTGCCAGCAGAGAGACAGGGACCTACGAGCAGTACTTC.

V and J are TRBV5-1 and TRBJ2-7; D possibly corresponds to TRBD1 (6 bases). Germline V lookup: CDR1 SGHRS, CDR2 YFSETQ. This CDR3 has 14 residues. V lost 7 bases, J lost 0 bases, and 14 bases lay in between. The CDR3 protein is CASASQGNSYEQYF. CDR3 bases: TGCGCCAGCGCCTCGCAGGGGAACTCCTACGAGCAGTACTTC. The whole variable domain, filled in from reference TRBV5-1 and TRBJ2-7, reads KAGVTQTPRYLIKTRGQQVTLSCSPISGHRSVSWYQQTPGQGLQFLFEYFSETQRNKGNFPGRFSGRQFSNSRSEMNVSTLELGDSALYLCASASQGNSYEQYFGPGTRLTVT.

This chain links TRBV19 with TRBJ2-5; D gene unclear. The CDR3 contains 13 residues. V lost 5 bases and J lost 1, with 8 bases in between. Germline-derived CDR1 and CDR2 are LNHDA and SQIVND (reference sequence). CDR3 in amino acids: CASSQPGQETQYF. CDR3 sequence (DNA): TGTGCCAGTAGTCAGCCGGGCCAAGAGACCCAGTACTTC. Full variable domain (outside the CDR3, taken from reference TRBV19 and TRBJ2-5): DGGITQSPKYLFRKEGQNVTLSCEQNLNHDAMYWYRQDPGQGLRLIYYSQIVNDFQKGDIAEGYSVSREKKESFPLTVTSAQKNPTAFYLCASSQPGQETQYFGPGTRLLVL.